A single sample is the source of the 9 T cell receptor beta chains below, sequenced in a study of vaccination and CD4 T cells after COVID-19. The treatment is: approximately nine-day PBMC culture with coronavirus spike peptide pools or control peptides (ViraFEST assay). The Oncomine TCR Beta short-read assay was what sequenced the DNA obtained from cultured CD4+ T cells. MiXCR was run by TCRdb on the PCR reads, yielding one entry per CDR3 protein. The profile shows roughly 11,000 distinct CDR3 sequences, roughly two fifths of them singletons. What these receptors recognize is not known. This sample comprised CD4+ T cells from blood, cultured in vitro, obtained after SARS-CoV-2 vaccination. The receptors were sampled from a human donor who had recovered from COVID-19.

This rearrangement joins TRBV28 to TRBJ1-2; 7 bases align to TRBD1. J was trimmed by 10 bases and V by 6 bases; bases with no gene match: 8. Germline V lookup: CDR1 MDHEN, CDR2 SYDVKM. The CDR3 totals 12 residues. The CDR3 DNA sequence: TGTGCCAGCAGGGCCGGGACAGCCGCCTACACCTTC. Translation gives CASRAGTAAYTF.

The gene calls are TRBV5-6 and TRBJ1-1; 8 positions match TRBD1. Trimming cost V 1 base and J 0 bases; bases outside gene matches: 5. The CDR3 covers 16 residues. Looked up from germline, CDR1 is SGHDT and CDR2 is YYEEEE. CDR3 in DNA: TGTGCCAGCAGCTTGCCTAGGACAGGGATGAACACTGAAGCTTTCTTT. Its protein product is CASSLPRTGMNTEAFF.

The V call is TRBV28, the J call TRBJ2-5; D tentatively reads TRBD1 or TRBD2 (5 bases each). Germline CDR1 MDHEN, CDR2 SYDVKM. The CDR3 length is 13 residues. Deletions cut 7 bases from V and 5 bases from J, with 14 bases between. DNA for the CDR3: TGTGCCAGCACCACTGGGGACGCCGAGACCCAGTACTTC. The encoded protein is CASTTGDAETQYF.

The genes are TRBV20-1 and TRBJ2-3, with D possibly TRBD2 on 6 matching bases. Trimming stripped 4 bases from V and 2 bases from J, with 13 bases between. This CDR3 region has 14 residues. CDR1 DFQATT and CDR2 SNEGSKA come from the germline V gene (reference sequence). The CDR3 reads CSAIRGTSTDTQYF. The CDR3 nucleotides read TGCAGTGCTATCCGCGGGACCTCCACAGATACGCAGTATTTT.

The chain combines TRBV7-3 with TRBJ2-3, with TRBD1 matching 8 bases. Germline V gene sequence: CDR1 SGHTA, CDR2 FQGTGA. This CDR3 contains 15 residues. Germline trimming cut 5 bases from V and 1 base from J; bases unmatched to any gene: 5. The CDR3 DNA sequence: TGTGCCAGCAGCCCCCGACAGGGGCGCACAGATACGCAGTATTTT. Its protein product is CASSPRQGRTDTQYF.

V and J are TRBV7-2 and TRBJ2-1; 14 nucleotides match TRBD2. V lost 3 bases and J lost 11; bases outside the gene matches: 18. This CDR3 is built from 19 residues. Germline V gene sequence: CDR1 SGHTA, CDR2 FQGNSA. In nucleotides, the CDR3 is TGTGCCAGCAGCTTCGGACTAGCGGGAGGCCCGGGGCCCACTCCTAAGCAGTTCTTC. Translation gives CASSFGLAGGPGPTPKQFF.

This clonotype has more than one count but fewer than ten. The V call is TRBV6-5, the J call TRBJ2-1; D gene uncertain. Germline V lookup: CDR1 MNHEY, CDR2 SVGAGI. Trimming removed 0 bases at V and 0 bases at J, with 15 bases between. This CDR3 has 18 residues. The CDR3 DNA reads as TGTGCCAGCAGTTACTCGATGGGCGATGTTAGCTCCTACAATGAGCAGTTCTTC. As protein: CASSYSMGDVSSYNEQFF.

The chain carries TRBV4-3 and TRBJ2-6, with TRBD2 matching 8 bases. The V gene end was trimmed by 3 bases and the J gene end by 0 bases; junction bases not matched to a gene: 7. This CDR3 is built from 18 residues. In germline, CDR1 is LGHNA, CDR2 YSLEER. Written as DNA, the CDR3 is TGCGCCAGCAGCCAGGGTAGCGGGACCGTCTCTGGGGCCAACGTCCTGACTTTC. Protein sequence: CASSQGSGTVSGANVLTF.

This clonotype was seen more than once but under ten times. The V call is TRBV20-1, the J call TRBJ1-2; TRBD1 is a possible D gene (5 bases). The germline V and J ends were trimmed by 4 bases and 0 bases, with 18 bases remaining between them. In germline, CDR1 is DFQATT, CDR2 SNEGSKA (reference sequence). The CDR3 spans 16 residues. DNA for the CDR3: TGCAGTGCTACACACGGCGGGGGGGGAACTAACTATGGCTACACCTTC. This translates into CSATHGGGGTNYGYTF.